A single sample is the source of the 3 T cell receptor beta chains below, sequenced in a study of blood T cell repertoires in COVID-19. Assay used: immunoSEQ multiplex PCR; TCRdb lists only in-frame clones, some missing. The sample lists about 120,000 clones, 70% to 90% occurring once. The sequenced sample consisted of peripheral blood. These receptors were obtained from a man under 40 with acute or convalescent COVID-19.

V is TRBV30 and J is TRBJ2-1; maybe TRBD2 (6 bases). The length of the CDR3 is 14 residues. Germline loops: CDR1 GTSNPN, CDR2 SVGIG (reference sequence). Trimming pared 2 bases from V and 6 bases from J, leaving 14 bases between. CDR3 protein: CAWSPRRGPNEQFF. The CDR3 DNA sequence: TGTGCCTGGAGTCCAAGGCGGGGACCCAATGAGCAGTTCTTC. Variable domain in full (rest from reference TRBV30 and TRBJ2-1): SQTIHQWPATLVQPVGSPLSLECTVEGTSNPNLYWYRQAAGRGLQLLFYSVGIGQISSEVPQNLSASRPQDRQFILSSKKLLLSDSGFYLCAWSPRRGPNEQFFGPGTRLTVL.

The chain couples TRBV5-4 to TRBJ2-1, with TRBD2 matching 14 bases. The CDR3 is 16 amino acids. The V and J ends lost 3 bases and 9 bases, in that order; junction bases with no gene match: 8. CDR1 and CDR2 (germline): SGHNT, YYREEE (reference sequence). The CDR3 DNA is TGTGCCAGCAGCTCCCCGGGACTAGCGGGAGTCGGTGAGCAGTTCTTC. Its protein product is CASSSPGLAGVGEQFF.

This chain uses TRBV23-1 with TRBJ1-3, with a weak D call TRBD1 (6 bases). TRBV23-1 is filed as an ORF, its function uncertain. Trimming stripped 5 bases from V and 2 bases from J, with 16 bases between. The CDR3 is made up of 16 amino acids. The DNA of the CDR3 is TGCGCCAGCAGTTCCCATGGGGGGGCACCTGGAAACACCATATATTTT. This encodes CASSSHGGAPGNTIYF.